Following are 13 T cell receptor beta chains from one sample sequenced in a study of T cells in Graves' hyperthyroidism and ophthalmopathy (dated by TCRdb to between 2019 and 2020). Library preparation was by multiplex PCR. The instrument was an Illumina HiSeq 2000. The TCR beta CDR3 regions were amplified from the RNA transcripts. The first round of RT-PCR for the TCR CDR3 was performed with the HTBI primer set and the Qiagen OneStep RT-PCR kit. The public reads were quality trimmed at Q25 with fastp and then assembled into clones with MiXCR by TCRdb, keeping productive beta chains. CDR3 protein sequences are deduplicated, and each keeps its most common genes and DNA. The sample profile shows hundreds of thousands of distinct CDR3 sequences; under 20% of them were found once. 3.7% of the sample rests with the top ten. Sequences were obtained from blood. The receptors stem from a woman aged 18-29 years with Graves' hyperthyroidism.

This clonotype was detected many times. CDR3 sequence reads: CASSPEVTEAFF. CDR3 in DNA: TGTGCCAGCTCACCGGAGGTCACTGAAGCTTTCTTT. V and J are TRBV18 and TRBJ1-1; no firm D call. The CDR3 runs 12 residues. Germline V lookup: CDR1 KGHSH, CDR2 LQKENI. The ends were cut back, 3 bases at V and 4 bases at J, with 6 bases in the middle.

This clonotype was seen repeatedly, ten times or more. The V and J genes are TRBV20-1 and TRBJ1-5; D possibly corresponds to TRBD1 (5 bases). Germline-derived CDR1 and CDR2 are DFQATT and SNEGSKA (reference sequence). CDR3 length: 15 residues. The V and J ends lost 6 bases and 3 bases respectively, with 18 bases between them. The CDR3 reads CSASRNTGINQPQHF. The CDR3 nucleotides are TGCAGTGCCTCGAGGAACACAGGTATCAATCAGCCCCAGCATTTT.

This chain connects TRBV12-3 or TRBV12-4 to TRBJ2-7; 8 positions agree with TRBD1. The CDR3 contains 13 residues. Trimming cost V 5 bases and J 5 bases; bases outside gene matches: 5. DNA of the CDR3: TGTGCCAGCAGTCTCAGGGGGCTGAACGAGCAGTACTTC. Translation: CASSLRGLNEQYF.

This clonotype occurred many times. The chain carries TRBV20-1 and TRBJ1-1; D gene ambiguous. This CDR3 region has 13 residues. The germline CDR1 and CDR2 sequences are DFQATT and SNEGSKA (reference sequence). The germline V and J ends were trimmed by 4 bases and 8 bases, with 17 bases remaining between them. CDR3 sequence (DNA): TGCAGTGCTACACCTGGGGAATGGGCCGAAGCTTTCTTT. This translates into CSATPGEWAEAFF.

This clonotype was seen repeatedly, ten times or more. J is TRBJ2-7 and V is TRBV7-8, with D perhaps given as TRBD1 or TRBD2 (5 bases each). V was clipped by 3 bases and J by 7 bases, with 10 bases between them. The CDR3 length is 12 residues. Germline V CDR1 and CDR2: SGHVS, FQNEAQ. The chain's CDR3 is CASSLGTSEQYF. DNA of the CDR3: TGTGCCAGCAGCTTGGGGACGTCTGAGCAGTACTTC.

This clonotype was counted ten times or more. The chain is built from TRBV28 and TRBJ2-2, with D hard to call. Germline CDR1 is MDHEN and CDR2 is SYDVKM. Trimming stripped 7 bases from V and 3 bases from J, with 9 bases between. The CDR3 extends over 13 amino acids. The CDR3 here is CASTRSDTGELFF. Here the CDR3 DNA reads TGTGCCAGCACTAGATCGGACACCGGGGAGCTGTTTTTT.

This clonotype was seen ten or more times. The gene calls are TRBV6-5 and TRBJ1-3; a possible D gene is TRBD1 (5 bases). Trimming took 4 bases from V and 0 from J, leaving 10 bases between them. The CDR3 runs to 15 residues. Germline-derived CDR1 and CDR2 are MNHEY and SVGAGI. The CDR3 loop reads CASSFSGFSGNTIYF. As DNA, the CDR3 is TGTGCCAGCAGTTTTTCAGGGTTCTCTGGAAACACCATATATTTT.

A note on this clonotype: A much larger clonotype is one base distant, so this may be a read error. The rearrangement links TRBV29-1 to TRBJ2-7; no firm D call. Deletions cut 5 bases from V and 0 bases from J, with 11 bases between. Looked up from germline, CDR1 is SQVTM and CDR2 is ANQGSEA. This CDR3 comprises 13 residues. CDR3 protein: CSVLKGRSYEQYF. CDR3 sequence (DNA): TGCAGCGTTCTGAAAGGGCGCTCCTACGAGCAGTACTTC.

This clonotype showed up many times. The CDR3 DNA is TGTGCCAGCAGTGAGTACCGGAGGGAGCCCCAGCATTTT. Its protein is CASSEYRREPQHF. The chain combines TRBV6-1 with TRBJ1-5; D is unresolved. The CDR3 loop spans 13 amino acids. Germline CDR1 MNHNS, CDR2 SASEGT. The V end was cut by 3 bases, the J end by 8 bases, with 11 bases between.

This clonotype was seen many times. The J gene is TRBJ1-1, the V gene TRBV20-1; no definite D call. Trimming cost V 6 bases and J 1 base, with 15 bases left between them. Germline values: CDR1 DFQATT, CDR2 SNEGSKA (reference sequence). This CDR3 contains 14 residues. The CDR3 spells CSAPSRGRNTEAFF. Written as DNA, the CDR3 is TGCAGTGCCCCCTCGCGGGGAAGGAACACTGAAGCTTTCTTT.

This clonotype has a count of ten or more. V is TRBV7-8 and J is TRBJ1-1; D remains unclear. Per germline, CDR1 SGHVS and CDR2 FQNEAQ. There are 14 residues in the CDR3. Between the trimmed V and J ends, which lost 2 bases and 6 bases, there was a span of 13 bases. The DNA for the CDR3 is TGTGCCAGCAGCTTACGGGAATCCCTTTCTGAAGCTTTCTTT. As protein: CASSLRESLSEAFF.

CDR3 sequence reads: CATSPYRGYEQYF. CDR3 DNA: TGTGCCACCAGCCCCTACAGGGGATACGAGCAGTACTTC. The rearrangement joins TRBV15 to TRBJ2-7; 7 nucleotides match TRBD1. J was trimmed by 4 bases and V by 5 bases; bases with no gene match: 5. The CDR3 is 13 residues long. Germline V CDR1 and CDR2: LNHNV, YYDKDF (reference sequence).

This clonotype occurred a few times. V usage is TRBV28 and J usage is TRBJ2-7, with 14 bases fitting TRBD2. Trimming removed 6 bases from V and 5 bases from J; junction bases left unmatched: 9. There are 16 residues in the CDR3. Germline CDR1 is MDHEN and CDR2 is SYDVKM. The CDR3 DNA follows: TGTGCCAGCAGCTCACGACTAGCGGGAGGGCAGGACGAGCAGTACTTC. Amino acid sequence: CASSSRLAGGQDEQYF.